These T cell receptor beta chains were read from a single sample in a study of cytomegalovirus exposure and HLA in healthy donors. Only in-frame clones appear in the TCRdb table, and some are missing; sequencing was by immunoSEQ multiplex PCR. The sample consists of some 98,000 clones, roughly 87% of them appearing once. The sequenced material came from PBMCs. The receptors stem from a man between 18 and 35 years old in good health and CMV-seropositive. Each CDR3 is given with its conserved first and last residue. A D gene is named only where the DNA matches it firmly. Not every row has a clone size; where given, it reads once, few, many or a size class.

TRBJ1-3,.,.,TRBV6-1,CASSVTAGNTIYF,TGTGCCAGCAGTGTGACAGCTGGAAACACCATATATTTT
TRBJ1-4,.,.,TRBV21-1,CASHEAGYCGEFF,TGTGCCAGCCACGAGGCAGGGTATTGTGGCGAGTTTTTT
TRBJ2-3,TRBD2,.,TRBV4-2,CASSLSSGPGDTQYF,TGTGCCAGCAGCCTATCTAGCGGGCCAGGGGATACGCAGTATTTT
TRBJ1-1,.,.,TRBV6-1,CASSEAFRGTEAFF,TGTGCCAGCAGTGAAGCATTCCGGGGCACTGAAGCTTTCTTT
TRBJ2-7,TRBD1,.,TRBV4-2,CASSFDRGQEQYF,TGTGCCAGCAGTTTCGACAGGGGGCAAGAGCAGTACTTC
TRBJ2-2,.,.,TRBV7-2,CASSPDSGYTGELFF,TGTGCCAGCAGCCCGGACAGCGGATACACCGGGGAGCTGTTTTTT
TRBJ1-2,.,.,TRBV11-2,CASSPRGRIYGYTF,TGTGCCAGCAGCCCCCGCGGGCGAATCTATGGCTACACCTTC
TRBJ2-2,.,once,TRBV6-5,CASRRTGTGELFF,TGTGCCAGCAGACGCACAGGTACCGGGGAGCTGTTTTTT
TRBJ1-5,TRBD1,few,TRBV19,CASRYRGSNQPQHF,TGTGCCAGTAGATACAGGGGCAGCAATCAGCCCCAGCATTTT
TRBJ2-5,.,.,TRBV28,CASSYPTLQETQYF,TGTGCCAGCAGTTACCCAACTCTCCAAGAGACCCAGTACTTC